This TCR beta chain was sequenced for a study of blood T cell repertoires in COVID-19. Whole-study context: Whether acute or convalescent, the COVID-19 samples came from the United States, Italy and Spain. In each case, the material was cDNA or gDNA derived from T cells, B-cell-depleted T cells, or PBMCs.

Germline V gives CDR1 KGHDR, CDR2 SFDVKD. The CDR3 runs 14 residues. The J segment lost 3 bases and the V segment lost 5 bases, leaving 4 bases of the junction unmatched. Profiling relied on immunoSEQ multiplex PCR, and the TCRdb table lists in-frame clones only, not all of them. The table records some 59,000 clones, 80% to 90% of them present only once. The clonotype was recovered from a man in his fifties or sixties with acute or convalescent COVID-19. This sequence joins TRBV24-1 and TRBJ2-3; 7 bases are shared with TRBD1. Sequencing was done on a sample of peripheral blood. The CDR3 sequence: CATSGRQGTDTQYF. For the CDR3, the DNA is TGTGCCACCAGTGGCCGACAGGGAACAGATACGCAGTATTTT.